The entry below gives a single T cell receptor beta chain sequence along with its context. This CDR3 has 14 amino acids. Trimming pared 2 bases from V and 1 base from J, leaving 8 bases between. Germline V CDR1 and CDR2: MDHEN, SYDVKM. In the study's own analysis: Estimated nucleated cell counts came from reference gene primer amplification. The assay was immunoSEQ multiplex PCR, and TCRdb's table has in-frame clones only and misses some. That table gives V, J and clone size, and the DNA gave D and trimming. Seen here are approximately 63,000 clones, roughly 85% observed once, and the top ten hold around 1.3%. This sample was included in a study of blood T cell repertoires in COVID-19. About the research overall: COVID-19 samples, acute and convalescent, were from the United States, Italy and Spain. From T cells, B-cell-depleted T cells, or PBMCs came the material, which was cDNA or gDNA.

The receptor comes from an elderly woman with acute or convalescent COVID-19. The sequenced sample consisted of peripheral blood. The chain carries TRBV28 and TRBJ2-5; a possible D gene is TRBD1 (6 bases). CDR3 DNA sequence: TGTGCCAGCAGTTTAACAGGGATCCAAGAGACCCAGTACTTC. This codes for CASSLTGIQETQYF.